Detailed here is one T cell receptor (beta chain). Genomic DNA in a quantity of about 2.1 micrograms was derived from cryopreserved PBMCs for TCR beta libraries. V lost 5 bases, J lost 3 bases, and 20 bases lay in between. This CDR3 is 16 amino acids long. The V gene's germline CDR1 is SGHNT and CDR2 YENEEA. Produced via immunoSEQ multiplex PCR; TCRdb's table is partial and in-frame only. The data show roughly 300,000 clones, roughly 76% seen once. These data come from a study of cytotoxic CD8 clonotypes in ibrutinib-treated CLL. This material consisted of PBMCs, taken at disease progression, from a patient treated with ibrutinib. This chain connects TRBV11-3 to TRBJ2-7, with D possibly matching TRBD2 (7 bases). The clonotype originates from a human donor with chronic lymphocytic leukemia. Here the CDR3 DNA reads TGTGCCAGCAGCCCCGATGGACAGCGGGGCTTCTACGAGCAGTACTTC. Encoded protein: CASSPDGQRGFYEQYF.